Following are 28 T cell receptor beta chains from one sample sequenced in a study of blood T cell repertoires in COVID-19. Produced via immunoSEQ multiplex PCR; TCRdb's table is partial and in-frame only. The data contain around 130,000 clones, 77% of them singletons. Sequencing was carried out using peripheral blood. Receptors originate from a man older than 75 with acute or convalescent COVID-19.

This chain's CDR3 is CSASDDGLSGNTIYF. The CDR3 DNA reads TGCAGTGCTAGTGACGACGGACTCTCTGGAAACACCATATATTTT. The rearrangement joins TRBV20-1 to TRBJ1-3; D ambiguous. Germline V gene data show CDR1 as DFQATT and CDR2 as SNEGSKA (reference sequence). This CDR3 is 15 amino acids long. Between the trimmed V and J ends, which lost 3 bases and 0 bases, there was a span of 12 bases.

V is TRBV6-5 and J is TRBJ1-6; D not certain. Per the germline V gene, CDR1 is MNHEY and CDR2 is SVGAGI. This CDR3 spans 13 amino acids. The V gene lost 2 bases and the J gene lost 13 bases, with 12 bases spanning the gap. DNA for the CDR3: TGTGCCAGCAGTTACGGGCTCTACGGCCCCCTCCACTTT. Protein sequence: CASSYGLYGPLHF.

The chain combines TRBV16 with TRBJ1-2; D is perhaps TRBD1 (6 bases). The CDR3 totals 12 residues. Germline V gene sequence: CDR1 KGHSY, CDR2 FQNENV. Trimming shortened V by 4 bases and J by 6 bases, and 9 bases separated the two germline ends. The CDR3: CASSPDRNGYTF. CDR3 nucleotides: TGTGCCAGCAGCCCCGACAGGAATGGCTACACCTTC. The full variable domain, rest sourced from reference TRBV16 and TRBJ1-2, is GEEVAQTPKHLVRGEGQKAKLYCAPIKGHSYVFWYQQVLKNEFKFLISFQNENVFDETGMPKERFSAKCLPNSPCSLEIQATKLEDSAVYFCASSPDRNGYTFGSGTRLTVV.

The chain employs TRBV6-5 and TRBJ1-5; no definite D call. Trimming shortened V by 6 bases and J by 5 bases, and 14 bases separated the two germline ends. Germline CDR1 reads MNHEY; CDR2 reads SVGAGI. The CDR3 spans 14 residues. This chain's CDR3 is CASSLLGPHQPQHF. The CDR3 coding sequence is TGTGCCAGCAGCCTCCTTGGGCCTCATCAGCCCCAGCATTTT.

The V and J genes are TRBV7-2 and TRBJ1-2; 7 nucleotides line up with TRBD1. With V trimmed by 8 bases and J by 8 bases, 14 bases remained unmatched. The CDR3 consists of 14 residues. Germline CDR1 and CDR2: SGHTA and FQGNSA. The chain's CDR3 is CASGKTGQIRGYTF. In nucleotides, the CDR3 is TGTGCCAGCGGAAAAACGGGACAGATTCGGGGCTACACCTTC. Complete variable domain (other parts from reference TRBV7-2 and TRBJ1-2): GAGVSQSPSNKVTEKGKDVELRCDPISGHTALYWYRQSLGQGLEFLIYFQGNSAPDKSGLPSDRFSAERTGGSVSTLTIQRTQQEDSAVYLCASGKTGQIRGYTFGSGTRLTVV.

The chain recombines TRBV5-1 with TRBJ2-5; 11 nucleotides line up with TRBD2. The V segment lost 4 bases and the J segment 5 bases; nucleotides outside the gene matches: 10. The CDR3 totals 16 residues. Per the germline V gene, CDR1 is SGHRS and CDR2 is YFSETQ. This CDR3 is CASSLTSGGPGETQYF. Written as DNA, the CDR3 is TGCGCCAGCAGCCTAACTAGCGGGGGCCCCGGGGAGACCCAGTACTTC.

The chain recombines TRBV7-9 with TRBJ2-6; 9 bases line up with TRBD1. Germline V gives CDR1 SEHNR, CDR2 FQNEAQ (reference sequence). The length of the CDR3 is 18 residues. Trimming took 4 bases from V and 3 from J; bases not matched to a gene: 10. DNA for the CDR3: TGTGCCAGCAGCTCCAGGGGACAGGGAGGGGTTGGGGCCAACGTCCTGACTTTC. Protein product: CASSSRGQGGVGANVLTF.

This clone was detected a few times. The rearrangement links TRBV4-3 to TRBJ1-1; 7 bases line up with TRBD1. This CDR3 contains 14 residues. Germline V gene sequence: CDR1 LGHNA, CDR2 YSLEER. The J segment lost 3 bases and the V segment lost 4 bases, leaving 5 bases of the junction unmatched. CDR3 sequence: CASSPQTGDTEAFF. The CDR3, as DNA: TGCGCCAGCAGCCCTCAAACAGGGGACACTGAAGCTTTCTTT.

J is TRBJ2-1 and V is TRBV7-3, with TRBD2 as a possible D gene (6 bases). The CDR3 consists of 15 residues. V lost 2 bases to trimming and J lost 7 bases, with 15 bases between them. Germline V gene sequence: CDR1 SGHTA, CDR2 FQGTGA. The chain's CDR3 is CASSLGDFGRNEQFF. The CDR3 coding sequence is TGTGCCAGCAGCTTAGGGGACTTCGGTCGGAATGAGCAGTTCTTC.

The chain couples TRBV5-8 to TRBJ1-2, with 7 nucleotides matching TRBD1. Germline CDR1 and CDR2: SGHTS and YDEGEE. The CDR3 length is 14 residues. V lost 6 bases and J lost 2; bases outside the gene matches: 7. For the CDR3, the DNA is TGTGCCAGCACCAGGGGACAGATAAACTATGGCTACACCTTC. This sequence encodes CASTRGQINYGYTF.

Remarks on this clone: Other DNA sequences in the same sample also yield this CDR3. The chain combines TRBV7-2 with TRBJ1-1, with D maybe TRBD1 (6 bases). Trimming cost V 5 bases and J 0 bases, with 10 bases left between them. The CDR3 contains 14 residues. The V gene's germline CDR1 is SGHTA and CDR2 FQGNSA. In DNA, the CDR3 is TGTGCCAGCAGCCCCCGACAGGTGAACACTGAAGCTTTCTTT. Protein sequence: CASSPRQVNTEAFF. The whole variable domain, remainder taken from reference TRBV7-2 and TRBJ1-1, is GAGVSQSPSNKVTEKGKDVELRCDPISGHTALYWYRQSLGQGLEFLIYFQGNSAPDKSGLPSDRFSAERTGGSVSTLTIQRTQQEDSAVYLCASSPRQVNTEAFFGQGTRLTVV.

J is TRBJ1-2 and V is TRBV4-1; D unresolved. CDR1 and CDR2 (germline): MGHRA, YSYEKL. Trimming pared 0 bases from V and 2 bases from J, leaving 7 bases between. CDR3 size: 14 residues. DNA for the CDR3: TGCGCCAGCAGCCAAGATCTAACGAACTATGGCTACACCTTC. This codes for CASSQDLTNYGYTF.

CDR3 amino acids: CASSVTSGGGGELFF. CDR3 DNA: TGTGCCAGCAGCGTGACTAGCGGGGGAGGCGGGGAGCTGTTTTTT. The chain has TRBV9 and TRBJ2-2; TRBD2 aligns across 12 bases. V shed 2 bases, J shed 7 bases, and the junction held 3 bases outside the gene matches. Germline V gene lookup returns CDR1 SGDLS and CDR2 YYNGEE. The CDR3 is 15 amino acids. Full variable domain (outside the CDR3, taken from reference TRBV9 and TRBJ2-2): DSGVTQTPKHLITATGQRVTLRCSPRSGDLSVYWYQQSLDQGLQFLIQYYNGEERAKGNILERFSAQQFPDLHSELNLSSLELGDSALYFCASSVTSGGGGELFFGEGSRLTVL.

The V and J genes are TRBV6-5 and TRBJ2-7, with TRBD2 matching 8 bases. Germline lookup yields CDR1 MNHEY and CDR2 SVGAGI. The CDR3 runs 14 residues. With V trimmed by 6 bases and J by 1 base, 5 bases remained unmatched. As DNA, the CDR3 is TGTGCCAGCAGGGGCCGGGGGGGGTCCTACGAGCAGTACTTC. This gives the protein CASRGRGGSYEQYF.

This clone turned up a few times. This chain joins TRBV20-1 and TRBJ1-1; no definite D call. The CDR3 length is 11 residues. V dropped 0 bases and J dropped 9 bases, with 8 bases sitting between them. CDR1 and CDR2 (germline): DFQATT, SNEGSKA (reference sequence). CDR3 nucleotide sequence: TGCAGTGCTAGAGATCCCAGGAAAGCTTTCTTT. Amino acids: CSARDPRKAFF.

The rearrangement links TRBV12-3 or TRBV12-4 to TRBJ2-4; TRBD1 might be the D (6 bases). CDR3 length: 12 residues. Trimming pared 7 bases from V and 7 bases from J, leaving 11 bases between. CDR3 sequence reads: CASTSGHNIQYF. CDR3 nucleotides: TGTGCCAGCACCTCGGGACACAACATTCAGTACTTC.

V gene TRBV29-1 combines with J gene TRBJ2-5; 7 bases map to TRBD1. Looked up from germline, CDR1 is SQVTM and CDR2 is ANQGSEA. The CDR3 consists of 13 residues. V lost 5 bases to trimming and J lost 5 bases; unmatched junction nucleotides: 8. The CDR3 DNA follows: TGCAGCGTTTCGAGTCGACAGGGTGAGACCCAGTACTTC. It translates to CSVSSRQGETQYF.

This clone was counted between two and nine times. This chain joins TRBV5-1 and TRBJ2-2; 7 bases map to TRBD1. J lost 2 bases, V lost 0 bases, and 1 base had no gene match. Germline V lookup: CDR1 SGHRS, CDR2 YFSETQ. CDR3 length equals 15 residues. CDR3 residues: CASSLDRGNTGELFF. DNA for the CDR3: TGCGCCAGCAGCTTGGACAGGGGAAACACCGGGGAGCTGTTTTTT.

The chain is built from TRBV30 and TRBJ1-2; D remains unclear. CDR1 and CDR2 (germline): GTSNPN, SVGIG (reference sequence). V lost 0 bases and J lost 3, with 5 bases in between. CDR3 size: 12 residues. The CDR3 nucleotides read TGTGCCTGGAGTGTAGTAGACTATGGCTACACCTTC. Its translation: CAWSVVDYGYTF.

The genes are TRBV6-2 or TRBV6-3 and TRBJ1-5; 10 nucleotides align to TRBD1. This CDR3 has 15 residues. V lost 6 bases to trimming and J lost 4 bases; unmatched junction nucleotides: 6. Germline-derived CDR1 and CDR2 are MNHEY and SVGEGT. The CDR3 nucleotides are TGTGCCAGCAGCTCAAGACAGGGGGCAAATCAGCCCCAGCATTTT. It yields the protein CASSSRQGANQPQHF.

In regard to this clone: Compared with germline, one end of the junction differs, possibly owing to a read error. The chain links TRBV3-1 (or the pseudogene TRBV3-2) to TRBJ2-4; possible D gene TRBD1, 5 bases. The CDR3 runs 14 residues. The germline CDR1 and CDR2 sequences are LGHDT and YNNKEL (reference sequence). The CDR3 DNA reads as TGTGCCAGCAGCCACGGACATCCCAAGAACATTCAGTACTTC. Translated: CASSHGHPKNIQYF.

CDR3 residues: CASSLNPRPNYGYTF. The DNA for the CDR3 is TGTGCCAGCAGCCTCAATCCCAGGCCTAACTATGGCTACACCTTC. J is TRBJ1-2 and V is TRBV5-4; D not resolved. CDR3 size: 15 residues. Between the trimmed V and J ends, which lost 4 bases and 0 bases, there was a span of 13 bases. CDR1 and CDR2 from the germline V gene are SGHNT and YYREEE (reference sequence).

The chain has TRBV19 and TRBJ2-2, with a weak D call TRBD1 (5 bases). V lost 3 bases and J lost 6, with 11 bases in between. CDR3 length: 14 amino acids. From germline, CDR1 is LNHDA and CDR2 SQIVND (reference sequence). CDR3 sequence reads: CASSMTTGPGELFF. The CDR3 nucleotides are TGTGCCAGTAGTATGACCACAGGACCCGGGGAGCTGTTTTTT.

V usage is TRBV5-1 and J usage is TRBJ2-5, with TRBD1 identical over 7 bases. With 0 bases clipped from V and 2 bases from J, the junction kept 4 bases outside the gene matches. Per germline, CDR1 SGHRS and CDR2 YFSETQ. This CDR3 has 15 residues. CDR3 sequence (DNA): TGCGCCAGCAGCTTGGCCACACAGGGGCAAGAGACCCAGTACTTC. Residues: CASSLATQGQETQYF.

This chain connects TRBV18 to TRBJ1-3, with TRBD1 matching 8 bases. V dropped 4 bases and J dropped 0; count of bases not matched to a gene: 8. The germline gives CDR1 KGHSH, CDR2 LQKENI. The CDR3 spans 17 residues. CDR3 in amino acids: CASSRRVTGDSGNTIYF. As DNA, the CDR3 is TGTGCCAGCTCACGGAGGGTGACAGGGGACTCTGGAAACACCATATATTTT.

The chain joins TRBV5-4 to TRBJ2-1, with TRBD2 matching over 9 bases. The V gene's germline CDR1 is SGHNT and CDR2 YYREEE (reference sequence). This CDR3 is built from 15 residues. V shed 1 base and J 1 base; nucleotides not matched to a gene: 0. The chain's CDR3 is CASSLTSGSYNEQFF. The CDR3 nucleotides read TGTGCCAGCAGCTTGACTAGCGGGTCCTACAATGAGCAGTTCTTC.

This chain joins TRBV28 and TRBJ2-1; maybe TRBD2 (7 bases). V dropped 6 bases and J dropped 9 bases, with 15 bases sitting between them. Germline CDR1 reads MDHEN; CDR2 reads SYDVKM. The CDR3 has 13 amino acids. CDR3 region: CASRGGARIEQFF. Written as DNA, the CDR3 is TGTGCCAGCAGAGGGGGGGCCCGGATTGAGCAGTTCTTC.

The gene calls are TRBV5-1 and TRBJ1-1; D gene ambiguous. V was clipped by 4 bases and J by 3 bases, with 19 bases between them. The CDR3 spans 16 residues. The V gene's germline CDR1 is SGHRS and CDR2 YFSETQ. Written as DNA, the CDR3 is TGCGCCAGCAGCCTTGGGCTAGGGAGGGAGTACACTGAAGCTTTCTTT. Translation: CASSLGLGREYTEAFF. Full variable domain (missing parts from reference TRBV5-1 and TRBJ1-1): KAGVTQTPRYLIKTRGQQVTLSCSPISGHRSVSWYQQTPGQGLQFLFEYFSETQRNKGNFPGRFSGRQFSNSRSEMNVSTLELGDSALYLCASSLGLGREYTEAFFGQGTRLTVV.